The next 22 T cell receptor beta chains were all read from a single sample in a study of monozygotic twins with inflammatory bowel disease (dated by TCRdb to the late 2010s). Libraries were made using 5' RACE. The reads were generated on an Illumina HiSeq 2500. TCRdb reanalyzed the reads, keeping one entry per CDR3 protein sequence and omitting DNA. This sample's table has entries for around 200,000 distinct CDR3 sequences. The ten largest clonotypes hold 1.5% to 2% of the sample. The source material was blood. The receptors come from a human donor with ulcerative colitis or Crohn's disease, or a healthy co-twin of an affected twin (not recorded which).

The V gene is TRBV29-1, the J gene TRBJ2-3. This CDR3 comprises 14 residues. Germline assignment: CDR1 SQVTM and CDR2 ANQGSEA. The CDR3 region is CSVEGVAYTDTQYF.

The CDR3 spells CASSLGQTQYF. The chain couples TRBV7-2 to TRBJ2-5. Germline CDR1 and CDR2: SGHTA and FQGNSA. The CDR3 contains 11 residues.

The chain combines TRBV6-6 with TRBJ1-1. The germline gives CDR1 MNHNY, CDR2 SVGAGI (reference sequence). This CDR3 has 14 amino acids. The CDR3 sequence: CASSYGEMNTEAFF.

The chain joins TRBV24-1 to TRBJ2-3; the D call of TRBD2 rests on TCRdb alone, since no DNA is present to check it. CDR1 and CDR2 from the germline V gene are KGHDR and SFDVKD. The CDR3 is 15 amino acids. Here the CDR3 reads CATSDVGGDRDTQYF.

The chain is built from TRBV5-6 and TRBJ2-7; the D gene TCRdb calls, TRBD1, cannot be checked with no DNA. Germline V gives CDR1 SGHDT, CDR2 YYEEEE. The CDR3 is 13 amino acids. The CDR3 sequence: CASSLETGLEQYF.

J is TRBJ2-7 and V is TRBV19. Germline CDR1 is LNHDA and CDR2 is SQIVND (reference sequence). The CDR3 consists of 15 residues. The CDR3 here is CASSKLAASSYEQYF.

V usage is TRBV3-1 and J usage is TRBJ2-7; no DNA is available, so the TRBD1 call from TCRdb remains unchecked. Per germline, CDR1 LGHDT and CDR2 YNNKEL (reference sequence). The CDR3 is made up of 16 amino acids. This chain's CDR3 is CASSQEIGTPLGEQYF.

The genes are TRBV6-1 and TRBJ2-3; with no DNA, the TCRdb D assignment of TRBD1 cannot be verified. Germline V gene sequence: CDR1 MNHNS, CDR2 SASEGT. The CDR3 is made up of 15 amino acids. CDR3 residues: CASLSRGLITDTQYF.

The CDR3 spells CASTLGTSGGLSYNEQFF. This chain joins TRBV4-2 and TRBJ2-1; the TCRdb D gene call, TRBD2, has no DNA to confirm it. The CDR3 is made up of 18 amino acids. CDR1 LGHNA and CDR2 YNFKEQ come from the germline V gene.

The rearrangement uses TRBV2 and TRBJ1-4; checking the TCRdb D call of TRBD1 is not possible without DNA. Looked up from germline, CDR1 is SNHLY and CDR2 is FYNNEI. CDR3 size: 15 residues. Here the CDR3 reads CASSRGRPSNEKLFF. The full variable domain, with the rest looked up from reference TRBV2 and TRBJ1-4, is EPEVTQTPSHQVTQMGQEVILRCVPISNHLYFYWYRQILGQKVEFLVSFYNNEISEKSEIFDDQFSVERPDGSNFTLKIRSTKLEDSAMYFCASSRGRPSNEKLFFGSGTQLSVL.

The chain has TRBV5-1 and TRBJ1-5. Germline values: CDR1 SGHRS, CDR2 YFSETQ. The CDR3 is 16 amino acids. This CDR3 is CASSREGPHSNQPQHF.

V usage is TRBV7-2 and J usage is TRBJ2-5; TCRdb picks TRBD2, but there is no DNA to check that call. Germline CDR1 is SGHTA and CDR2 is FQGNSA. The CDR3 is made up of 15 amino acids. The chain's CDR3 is CASSQSAGSRETQYF.

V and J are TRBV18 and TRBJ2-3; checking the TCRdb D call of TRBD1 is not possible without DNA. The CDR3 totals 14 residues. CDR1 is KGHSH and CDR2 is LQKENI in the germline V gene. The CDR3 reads CASSSPTSTDTQYF. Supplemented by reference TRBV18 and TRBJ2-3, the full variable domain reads NAGVMQNPRHLVRRRGQEARLRCSPMKGHSHVYWYRQLPEEGLKFMVYLQKENIIDESGMPKERFSAEFPKEGPSILRIQQVVRGDSAAYFCASSSPTSTDTQYFGPGTRLTVL.

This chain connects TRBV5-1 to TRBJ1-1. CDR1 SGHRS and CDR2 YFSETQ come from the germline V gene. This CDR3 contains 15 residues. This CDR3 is CASSFEGVMNTEAFF.

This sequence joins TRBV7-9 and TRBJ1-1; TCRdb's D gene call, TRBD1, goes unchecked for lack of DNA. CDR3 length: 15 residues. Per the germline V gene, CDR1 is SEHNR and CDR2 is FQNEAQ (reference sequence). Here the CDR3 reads CASSPGDREVTEAFF. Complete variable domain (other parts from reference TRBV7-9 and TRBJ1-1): DTGVSQNPRHKITKRGQNVTFRCDPISEHNRLYWYRQTLGQGPEFLTYFQNEAQLEKSRLLSDRFSAERPKGSFSTLEIQRTEQGDSAMYLCASSPGDREVTEAFFGQGTRLTVV.

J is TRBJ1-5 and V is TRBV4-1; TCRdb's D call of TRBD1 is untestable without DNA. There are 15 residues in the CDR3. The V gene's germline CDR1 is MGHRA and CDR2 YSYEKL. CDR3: CASSQDARVIQPQHF.

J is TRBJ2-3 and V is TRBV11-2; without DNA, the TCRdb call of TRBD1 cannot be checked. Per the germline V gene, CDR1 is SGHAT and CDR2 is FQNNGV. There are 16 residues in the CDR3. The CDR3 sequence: CASSFFGQGASDTQYF. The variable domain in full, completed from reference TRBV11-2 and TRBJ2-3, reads EAGVAQSPRYKIIEKRQSVAFWCNPISGHATLYWYQQILGQGPKLLIQFQNNGVVDDSQLPKDRFSAERLKGVDSTLKIQPAKLEDSAVYLCASSFFGQGASDTQYFGPGTRLTVL.

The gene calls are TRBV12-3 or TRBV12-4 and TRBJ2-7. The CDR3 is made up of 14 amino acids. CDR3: CASSPQMDSYEQYF.

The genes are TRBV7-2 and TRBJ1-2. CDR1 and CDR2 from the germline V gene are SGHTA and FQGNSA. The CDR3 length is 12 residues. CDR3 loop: CASSREADGYTF.

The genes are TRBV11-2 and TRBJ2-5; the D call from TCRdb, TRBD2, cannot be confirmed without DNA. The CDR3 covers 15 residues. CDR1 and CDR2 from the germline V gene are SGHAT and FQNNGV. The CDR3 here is CASTRQEPQDETQYF.

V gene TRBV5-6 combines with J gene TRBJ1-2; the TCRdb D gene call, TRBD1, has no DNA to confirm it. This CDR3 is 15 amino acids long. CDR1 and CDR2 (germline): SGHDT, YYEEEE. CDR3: CASSNGPGQNYGYTF. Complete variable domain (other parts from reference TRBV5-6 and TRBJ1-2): DAGVTQSPTHLIKTRGQQVTLRCSPKSGHDTVSWYQQALGQGPQFIFQYYEEEERQRGNFPDRFSGHQFPNYSSELNVNALLLGDSALYLCASSNGPGQNYGYTFGSGTRLTVV.

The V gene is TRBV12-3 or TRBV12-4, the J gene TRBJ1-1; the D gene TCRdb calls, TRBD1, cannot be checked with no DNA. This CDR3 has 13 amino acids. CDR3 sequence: CASSLRTHTEAFF.